This TCR beta chain was sequenced during a study of cytomegalovirus exposure and HLA in healthy donors. Germline CDR1 MGHRA, CDR2 YSYEKL. The CDR3 runs to 16 residues. Trimming took 0 bases from V and 3 from J, leaving 12 bases between them. 60 Vbeta and 13 Jbeta primers were used in PCR. Measured with immunoSEQ multiplex PCR; TCRdb has only the in-frame clones, and not every one. The sample includes about 69,000 clones, roughly 74% seen only once; the top ten take 11%. A single count supports this clone. Its antigen is currently unknown. Overall study findings and caveats: Prediction of most subjects' HLA-A and HLA-B alleles by TCR beta sequences was reportedly accurate. A later analysis linked a missense variant in DCLRE1C to the trimming of TCR beta V and J genes. Later, an analysis showed that TCR beta chains associated with HLA were more clonally expanded than others that were equally common.

The V gene is TRBV4-1, the J gene TRBJ1-5; no clear D gene. Input material: PBMCs. The TCR originated in a woman aged 55-69 years in good health and CMV-seropositive. The CDR3: CASSQDRGLPNQPQHF. In DNA form, the CDR3 reads TGCGCCAGCAGCCAAGATCGGGGTTTGCCCAATCAGCCCCAGCATTTT.